Listed here are 32 T cell receptor beta chains from one sample, sequenced in a study of T cells in localized non-small cell lung cancer (dated by TCRdb to about 2020). The library was built by means of the immunoSEQ multiplex PCR assay. The source is immuneACCESS, and TCRdb retained only in-frame sequences with V and J called. Part of the clones is not carried over; for the studies checked, unresolved V genes explain less than half of this, and the remainder is unexplained. The sample table lists tens of thousands of clones, 85% to 90% of them with a count of one. Of the sample, 12% is held by the ten largest clones. Sequencing used PBMCs, obtained before any cancer treatment. The receptors shown here come from a man aged 35 to 69 with stage II squamous cell lung carcinoma.

The rearrangement uses TRBV5-4 and TRBJ1-4; 7 bases align to TRBD1. This CDR3 spans 13 amino acids. Germline loops: CDR1 SGHNT, CDR2 YYREEE (reference sequence). With 4 bases clipped from V and 8 bases from J, the junction kept 5 bases outside the gene matches. CDR3 in DNA: TGTGCCAGCAGCCCGGGGGGACAGGAAAAACTGTTTTTT. Protein sequence: CASSPGGQEKLFF.

The rearrangement joins TRBV29-1 to TRBJ2-3; 13 bases align to TRBD2. This CDR3 comprises 16 residues. V was pared by 4 bases and J by 2 bases, with 6 bases of the junction left unmatched. Germline V gene sequence: CDR1 SQVTM, CDR2 ANQGSEA. The CDR3 spells CSVVGGTSGTTDTQYF. In nucleotides, the CDR3 is TGCAGCGTTGTGGGGGGGACTAGCGGGACCACAGATACGCAGTATTTT.

This CDR3 reads CASSLEAGNYEQYF. The DNA of the CDR3 is TGTGCCAGCAGCTTAGAGGCAGGCAACTACGAGCAGTACTTC. The chain carries TRBV7-9 and TRBJ2-7; D not resolved. V shed 1 base and J shed 3 bases, with 10 bases lying between them. The CDR3 has 14 amino acids. Germline lookup yields CDR1 SEHNR and CDR2 FQNEAQ (reference sequence).

The chain combines TRBV6-6 with TRBJ2-5; 9 positions match TRBD2. Per germline, CDR1 MNHNY and CDR2 SVGAGI (reference sequence). J was trimmed by 2 bases and V by 4 bases; bases with no gene match: 5. CDR3 length: 15 amino acids. The CDR3 loop reads CASSLAGAGQETQYF. The CDR3 DNA sequence: TGTGCCAGCAGTTTAGCGGGAGCGGGTCAAGAGACCCAGTACTTC.

The CDR3 protein is CAWSVLGGGGYTF. The CDR3 DNA follows: TGTGCCTGGAGTGTATTGGGAGGGGGCGGCTACACCTTC. This chain uses TRBV30 with TRBJ1-2; 7 bases are a match to TRBD1. The germline gives CDR1 GTSNPN, CDR2 SVGIG (reference sequence). Germline trimming cut 0 bases from V and 8 bases from J; bases unmatched to any gene: 6. CDR3 length: 13 residues.

The rearrangement joins TRBV18 to TRBJ2-5; 7 bases are a match to TRBD1. Germline assignment: CDR1 KGHSH and CDR2 LQKENI. Trimming cost V 5 bases and J 4 bases; bases outside gene matches: 10. CDR3 length: 15 amino acids. CDR3 in amino acids: CASSSNRGLRETQYF. The CDR3 bases are TGTGCCAGCTCAAGCAACAGGGGCCTCCGAGAGACCCAGTACTTC.

The chain carries TRBV11-1 and TRBJ1-1; the match to TRBD1 covers 9 bases. This CDR3 comprises 14 residues. V was clipped by 4 bases and J by 2 bases; unmatched bases: 2. Germline values: CDR1 SGHAT, CDR2 FQDESV (reference sequence). This CDR3 is CASSWTGVNTEAFF. The CDR3 DNA reads as TGTGCCAGCAGCTGGACAGGGGTCAACACTGAAGCTTTCTTT.

The V and J genes are TRBV9 and TRBJ2-3; D remains ambiguous. The V end lost 4 bases, the J end lost 6 bases, and 9 bases lay between the germline ends. The germline V gene encodes CDR1 SGDLS and CDR2 YYNGEE. This CDR3 spans 12 amino acids. Here the CDR3 reads CASSPYMDTQYF. The CDR3 nucleotides read TGTGCCAGCAGCCCTTACATGGATACGCAGTATTTT. Full variable domain (missing parts from reference TRBV9 and TRBJ2-3): DSGVTQTPKHLITATGQRVTLRCSPRSGDLSVYWYQQSLDQGLQFLIQYYNGEERAKGNILERFSAQQFPDLHSELNLSSLELGDSALYFCASSPYMDTQYFGPGTRLTVL.

The rearrangement links TRBV7-2 to TRBJ2-1; TRBD1 matches 8 bases. J gave up 2 bases and V 1 base, and 7 bases lay outside the gene matches. Germline values: CDR1 SGHTA, CDR2 FQGNSA. The CDR3 has 17 residues. CDR3 nucleotide sequence: TGTGCCAGCAGCTTAGACAGACAGGGGACCACCTACAATGAGCAGTTCTTC. Protein product: CASSLDRQGTTYNEQFF.

V gene TRBV14 combines with J gene TRBJ2-1; no clear D. With 1 base removed from V and 0 bases from J, the gap between germline ends came to 7 bases. This CDR3 region has 15 residues. In germline, CDR1 is SGHDN, CDR2 FVKESK. The CDR3 DNA is TGTGCCAGCAGCCAAGGTCAGAGCTCCTACAATGAGCAGTTCTTC. Translating gives CASSQGQSSYNEQFF.

V usage is TRBV20-1 and J usage is TRBJ2-3; D remains ambiguous. The CDR3 has 11 residues. Trimming took off 2 bases at V and 3 bases at J, with 3 bases between the two ends. Germline-derived CDR1 and CDR2 are DFQATT and SNEGSKA (reference sequence). This CDR3 is CSARFTDTQYF. DNA of the CDR3: TGCAGTGCTAGATTTACAGATACGCAGTATTTT.

This chain joins TRBV19 and TRBJ2-2; a weak D match, TRBD2 (5 bases). Germline-derived CDR1 and CDR2 are LNHDA and SQIVND (reference sequence). This CDR3 has 16 residues. The V and J ends lost 5 bases and 1 base respectively, with 14 bases between them. The CDR3, as DNA: TGTGCCAGTAGTTTTCGGACTCGGAAGAACACCGGGGAGCTGTTTTTT. Protein sequence: CASSFRTRKNTGELFF.

The gene calls are TRBV20-1 and TRBJ2-3; D call uncertain. The germline V gene has CDR1 DFQATT and CDR2 SNEGSKA (reference sequence). Trimming took 3 bases from V and 5 from J, leaving 6 bases between them. This CDR3 spans 11 amino acids. The CDR3, as DNA: TGCAGTGCTAGCATGCAAGATACGCAGTATTTT. Residues: CSASMQDTQYF.

This rearrangement joins TRBV18 to TRBJ1-3, with 9 bases matching TRBD1. V shed 0 bases and J 4 bases; nucleotides not matched to a gene: 7. Germline V gene data show CDR1 as KGHSH and CDR2 as LQKENI. This CDR3 contains 17 residues. The DNA for the CDR3 is TGTGCCAGCTCACCACCGGGACAGGGATCCCTCGGAAACACCATATATTTT. The encoded protein is CASSPPGQGSLGNTIYF.

The gene calls are TRBV6-5 and TRBJ1-2, with D perhaps TRBD1 (5 bases). The V and J ends lost 2 bases and 5 bases respectively, with 18 bases between them. Germline CDR1 MNHEY, CDR2 SVGAGI. This CDR3 spans 16 amino acids. Here the CDR3 reads CASSYNPQGLGYGYTF. The CDR3, as DNA: TGTGCCAGCAGTTACAATCCCCAGGGACTTGGGTATGGCTACACCTTC.

The chain combines TRBV5-1 with TRBJ2-1; a possible D gene is TRBD1 (5 bases). The CDR3 contains 11 residues. Germline values: CDR1 SGHRS, CDR2 YFSETQ. V shed 7 bases and J shed 9 bases, with 11 bases lying between them. CDR3 nucleotide sequence: TGCGCCAGCTCCTGGGGCGGTGAGCAGTTCTTC. It is translated as CASSWGGEQFF. Full variable domain (rest looked up from reference TRBV5-1 and TRBJ2-1): KAGVTQTPRYLIKTRGQQVTLSCSPISGHRSVSWYQQTPGQGLQFLFEYFSETQRNKGNFPGRFSGRQFSNSRSEMNVSTLELGDSALYLCASSWGGEQFFGPGTRLTVL.

This rearrangement joins TRBV7-9 to TRBJ1-4, with no clear D. This CDR3 comprises 14 residues. V was pared by 2 bases and J by 5 bases, with 9 bases between. Germline CDR1 SEHNR, CDR2 FQNEAQ (reference sequence). The DNA of the CDR3 is TGTGCCAGCAGCTTACGGTTAGACAATGAAAAACTGTTTTTT. Translated: CASSLRLDNEKLFF.

The chain recombines TRBV9 with TRBJ2-3; D unresolved. The CDR3 runs to 15 residues. The germline V and J ends were trimmed by 0 bases and 4 bases, with 12 bases remaining between them. CDR1 and CDR2 (germline): SGDLS, YYNGEE. The CDR3 nucleotides are TGTGCCAGCAGCGTAGGGTCGACCAGCCCAGATACGCAGTATTTT. It yields the protein CASSVGSTSPDTQYF.

CDR3 protein: CASSLSHRAYEQYF. CDR3 coding DNA: TGTGCCAGCAGCTTAAGTCACCGAGCCTACGAGCAGTACTTC. The chain couples TRBV11-1 to TRBJ2-7; no clear D gene. V shed 2 bases and J shed 2 bases, with 10 bases lying between them. Germline values: CDR1 SGHAT, CDR2 FQDESV (reference sequence). The CDR3 is 14 residues long.

V gene TRBV5-5 combines with J gene TRBJ2-5, with 9 positions matching TRBD1. V dropped 0 bases and J dropped 0; count of bases not matched to a gene: 6. The CDR3 sequence is 17 residues long. CDR1 is SGHKS, CDR2 YYEKEE, per germline (reference sequence). The CDR3 DNA follows: TGTGCCAGCAGCTTGGGGCGGGACAGGGAGGACCAAGAGACCCAGTACTTC. This sequence encodes CASSLGRDREDQETQYF. Combining the CDR3 with reference TRBV5-5 and TRBJ2-5 gives the whole variable domain DAGVTQSPTHLIKTRGQQVTLRCSPISGHKSVSWYQQVLGQGPQFIFQYYEKEERGRGNFPDRFSARQFPNYSSELNVNALLLGDSALYLCASSLGRDREDQETQYFGPGTRLLVL.

Regarding this clone: Distinct nucleotide sequences in the sample also encode this CDR3. The V call is TRBV7-8, the J call TRBJ1-5; 11 bases are a match to TRBD1. Germline assignment: CDR1 SGHVS and CDR2 FQNEAQ. The V gene end was trimmed by 5 bases and the J gene end by 6 bases; junction bases not matched to a gene: 6. CDR3 length equals 15 residues. The CDR3 loop reads CASSPDRGLGQPQHF. The CDR3 nucleotides are TGTGCCAGCAGCCCGGACAGGGGGCTAGGTCAGCCCCAGCATTTT.

CDR3 nucleotides: TGTGCCAGTAGTATAGTCCAGGGGGGACAGCCCCAGCATTTT. It yields the protein CASSIVQGGQPQHF. The chain joins TRBV19 to TRBJ1-5; 7 bases align to TRBD1. Germline lookup yields CDR1 LNHDA and CDR2 SQIVND (reference sequence). This CDR3 comprises 14 residues. Trimming took 1 base from V and 7 from J; bases not matched to a gene: 4.

CDR3 in amino acids: CASSDRVNQPQHF. The DNA of the CDR3 is TGTGCCAGCAGTGACAGGGTTAATCAGCCCCAGCATTTT. The rearrangement uses TRBV2 and TRBJ1-5, with D perhaps matching TRBD1 (5 bases). This CDR3 contains 13 residues. Germline assignment: CDR1 SNHLY and CDR2 FYNNEI. V lost 3 bases and J lost 4, with 7 bases in between.

The chain joins TRBV27 to TRBJ2-7, with no clear D. The CDR3 runs 11 residues. With 0 bases removed from V and 7 bases from J, the gap between germline ends came to 4 bases. The germline V gene has CDR1 MNHEY and CDR2 SMNVEV (reference sequence). Here the CDR3 reads CASSLSEEQYF. In nucleotides, the CDR3 is TGTGCCAGCAGTTTATCGGAGGAGCAGTACTTC.

V gene TRBV19 combines with J gene TRBJ1-3; D is ambiguous. CDR1 is LNHDA, CDR2 SQIVND, per germline (reference sequence). The CDR3 totals 12 residues. Trimming removed 4 bases from V and 6 bases from J, with 7 bases in between. In DNA form, the CDR3 reads TGTGCCAGTAGTAACAGCTTAAACACCATATATTTT. This codes for CASSNSLNTIYF.

The chain joins TRBV7-3 to TRBJ2-3; no clear D. With 6 bases removed from V and 0 bases from J, the gap between germline ends came to 10 bases. CDR1 and CDR2 (germline): SGHTA, FQGTGA. The CDR3 is 14 residues long. The DNA of the CDR3 is TGTGCCAGCAGTCCCTCTAGGAGCACAGATACGCAGTATTTT. As protein: CASSPSRSTDTQYF. The full variable domain, rest sourced from reference TRBV7-3 and TRBJ2-3, is GAGVSQTPSNKVTEKGKYVELRCDPISGHTALYWYRQSLGQGPEFLIYFQGTGAADDSGLPNDRFFAVRPEGSVSTLKIQRTERGDSAVYLCASSPSRSTDTQYFGPGTRLTVL.

The chain has TRBV27 and TRBJ1-2, with TRBD1 matching 7 bases. V lost 3 bases, J lost 7 bases, and 5 bases stayed unmatched. This CDR3 region has 13 residues. Germline V gene sequence: CDR1 MNHEY, CDR2 SMNVEV (reference sequence). The CDR3 reads CASSLRQGFGYTF. The CDR3 DNA reads TGTGCCAGCAGTTTGCGACAGGGTTTTGGCTACACCTTC.

The V gene is TRBV30, the J gene TRBJ2-3, with D uncertain. Per germline, CDR1 GTSNPN and CDR2 SVGIG (reference sequence). This CDR3 has 11 amino acids. V was cut by 3 bases and J by 2 bases, with 3 bases left in between. CDR3 region: CAWSATDTQYF. CDR3 nucleotides: TGTGCCTGGAGCGCCACAGATACGCAGTATTTT.

This chain joins TRBV5-1 and TRBJ1-1; 7 bases fit TRBD1. Germline V lookup: CDR1 SGHRS, CDR2 YFSETQ. The ends lost 5 bases at V and 6 bases at J; junction bases unmatched: 10. The CDR3 has 14 residues. This CDR3 reads CASRTTGEGAEAFF. CDR3 in DNA: TGCGCCAGCAGAACAACAGGGGAAGGGGCTGAAGCTTTCTTT.

J is TRBJ2-7 and V is TRBV6-1; D unclear. Germline assignment: CDR1 MNHNS and CDR2 SASEGT. Deletions cut 6 bases from V and 1 base from J, with 16 bases between. The CDR3 extends over 15 amino acids. This CDR3 is CASSDWASSSYEQYF. The CDR3, as DNA: TGTGCCAGCAGCGATTGGGCCAGTTCATCCTACGAGCAGTACTTC.

The J gene is TRBJ1-3, the V gene TRBV12-5; no definite D call. The CDR3 contains 12 residues. The germline gives CDR1 LGHNT, CDR2 FRNRAP. The ends were cut back, 5 bases at V and 4 bases at J, with 6 bases in the middle. CDR3 residues: CASGMGGNTIYF. In nucleotides, the CDR3 is TGTGCTAGTGGTATGGGCGGAAACACCATATATTTT.

The V gene is TRBV7-6, the J gene TRBJ2-5; D uncertain. The CDR3 is made up of 15 amino acids. Trimming shortened V by 2 bases and J by 1 base, and 11 bases separated the two germline ends. The germline CDR1 and CDR2 sequences are SGHVS and FNYEAQ. The CDR3 loop is CASSLMTSLQETQYF. The DNA of the CDR3 is TGTGCCAGCAGCTTAATGACGTCCCTCCAAGAGACCCAGTACTTC.